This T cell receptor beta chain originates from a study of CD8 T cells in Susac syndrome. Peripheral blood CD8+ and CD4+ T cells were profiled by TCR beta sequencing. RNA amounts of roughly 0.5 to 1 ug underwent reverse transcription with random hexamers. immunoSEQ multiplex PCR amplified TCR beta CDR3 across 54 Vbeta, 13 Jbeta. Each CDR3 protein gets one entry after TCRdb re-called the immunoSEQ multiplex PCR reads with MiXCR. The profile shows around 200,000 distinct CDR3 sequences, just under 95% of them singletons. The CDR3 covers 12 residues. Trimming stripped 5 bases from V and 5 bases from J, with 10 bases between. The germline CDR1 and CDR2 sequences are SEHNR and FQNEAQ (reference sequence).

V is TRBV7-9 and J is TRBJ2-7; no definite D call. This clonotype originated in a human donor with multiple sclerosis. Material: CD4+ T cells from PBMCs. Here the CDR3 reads CASSPRRNEQYF. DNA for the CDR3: TGTGCCAGCAGCCCTAGACGAAACGAGCAGTACTTC.